The 2 T cell receptor beta chains below were found in one sample sequenced in a study of cytomegalovirus exposure and HLA in healthy donors. 13 Jbeta primers and 60 Vbeta primers were used for the PCR. Some clones are missing from TCRdb's copy, which holds only in-frame ones; the method was immunoSEQ multiplex PCR. The profile shows 100,000 or so clones, about 88% of them singletons. The specimen sequenced was PBMCs. These TCRs come from a man between 18 and 35 years old in good health and CMV-seronegative.

The chain couples TRBV30 to TRBJ1-2, with D maybe TRBD1 (5 bases). The V gene's germline CDR1 is GTSNPN and CDR2 SVGIG (reference sequence). V lost 3 bases to trimming and J lost 2 bases, with 13 bases between them. The CDR3 runs 14 residues. CDR3 sequence (DNA): TGTGCCTGGAGGCAGGGTTTTTCCAACTATGGCTACACCTTC. Translation gives CAWRQGFSNYGYTF. Full variable domain (outside the CDR3, taken from reference TRBV30 and TRBJ1-2): SQTIHQWPATLVQPVGSPLSLECTVEGTSNPNLYWYRQAAGRGLQLLFYSVGIGQISSEVPQNLSASRPQDRQFILSSKKLLLSDSGFYLCAWRQGFSNYGYTFGSGTRLTVV.

The genes are TRBV15 and TRBJ1-1, with D hard to call. Trimming took off 4 bases at V and 0 bases at J, with 9 bases between the two ends. The length of the CDR3 is 14 residues. The germline V gene encodes CDR1 LNHNV and CDR2 YYDKDF (reference sequence). Written as DNA, the CDR3 is TGTGCCACCAGCAAAGCGCGGATGAACACTGAAGCTTTCTTT. It yields the protein CATSKARMNTEAFF.